The 13 T cell receptor beta chains presented below share a single source sample, sequenced in a study of identical twins. Each CDR3 protein gets one entry after TCRdb re-called the 5' RACE reads with MiXCR. Of 1,800,000 or so distinct CDR3 sequences listed, 25% to 35% are singletons. Material: cord blood. These receptors were collected from a newborn girl in good health.

V gene TRBV19 combines with J gene TRBJ2-3; 7 bases align to TRBD2. The V gene's germline CDR1 is LNHDA and CDR2 SQIVND (reference sequence). The CDR3 is made up of 11 amino acids. After removal of 7 bases from V and 6 bases from J, the junction contained 1 base not matched to a gene. The DNA for the CDR3 is TGTGCCAGTAAGCGGGGCGATACGCAGTATTTT. Its translation is CASKRGDTQYF.

The rearrangement uses TRBV9 and TRBJ2-1; 8 bases align to TRBD2. V lost 0 bases and J lost 10; bases outside the gene matches: 12. The germline V gene has CDR1 SGDLS and CDR2 YYNGEE. The CDR3 loop spans 16 amino acids. The chain's CDR3 is CASSVDPSGRSYEQFF. The CDR3 bases are TGTGCCAGCAGCGTAGATCCTAGCGGGCGGTCCTACGAGCAGTTCTTC.

This clonotype was seen only a few times. V gene TRBV9 combines with J gene TRBJ2-1, with 16 bases that match TRBD2. Germline assignment: CDR1 SGDLS and CDR2 YYNGEE. J was trimmed by 3 bases and V by 3 bases; bases with no gene match: 9. The CDR3 is 19 residues long. The CDR3 nucleotides read TGTGCCAGCAGCGGGGGACTAGCGGGGGGGACCCCCCTCTACAATGAGCAGTTCTTC. Translated: CASSGGLAGGTPLYNEQFF.

The rearrangement uses TRBV20-1 and TRBJ2-7, with 10 positions matching TRBD2. The CDR3 length is 15 residues. J lost 5 bases, V lost 4 bases, and 11 bases had no gene match. Per germline, CDR1 DFQATT and CDR2 SNEGSKA (reference sequence). The CDR3, as DNA: TGCAGTGCTATGGGTCAGCGGGAGGGCGTCCACGAGCAGTACTTC. The encoded protein is CSAMGQREGVHEQYF.

This clonotype was counted at least ten times. The genes are TRBV11-2 and TRBJ2-7; D might be TRBD1 (6 bases). V was shortened by 0 bases and J by 2 bases, with 8 bases between the two germline ends. The germline gives CDR1 SGHAT, CDR2 FQNNGV. CDR3 length equals 14 residues. CDR3 loop: CASSLDRGTYEQYF. The CDR3 DNA follows: TGTGCCAGCAGCTTAGACAGGGGAACCTACGAGCAGTACTTC.

This clonotype was picked up many times. The chain has TRBV12-3 or TRBV12-4 and TRBJ2-1; D possibly corresponds to TRBD2 (6 bases). This CDR3 contains 16 residues. The V end was cut by 6 bases, the J end by 0 bases, with 15 bases between. Written as DNA, the CDR3 is TGTGCCAGCAGAGCCACGGGACTGAGCTCCTACAATGAGCAGTTCTTC. Residues: CASRATGLSSYNEQFF.

This rearrangement joins TRBV4-2 to TRBJ2-2; 9 bases map to TRBD2. The CDR3 is made up of 17 amino acids. V dropped 0 bases and J dropped 5; count of bases not matched to a gene: 7. Germline V CDR1 and CDR2: LGHNA, YNFKEQ. CDR3 sequence: CASSQESLAGSTGELFF. Written as DNA, the CDR3 is TGTGCCAGCAGCCAAGAATCACTAGCGGGTAGTACCGGGGAGCTGTTTTTT.

This clonotype was seen more than once but under ten times. J is TRBJ1-2 and V is TRBV28; D is unclear. V lost 1 base and J 5 bases, leaving 11 bases between the germline ends. The germline V gene encodes CDR1 MDHEN and CDR2 SYDVKM. CDR3 length equals 14 residues. The CDR3 bases are TGTGCCAGCAGTTTATTGTCCAGCCAATATGGCTACACCTTC. Its protein product is CASSLLSSQYGYTF.

As regards this clonotype: Given a much more abundant clone one base away, this may be a read error. This chain links TRBV21-1 with TRBJ1-2; no DNA check was done on the table's D call, TRBD1. TRBV21-1 is termed a pseudogene. This CDR3 has 14 residues. This chain's CDR3 is CASSKAGHNYGHTF. The CDR3 coding sequence is TGTGCCAGCAGCAAAGCGGGACATAACTATGGCCACACCTTC.

The chain has TRBV29-1 and TRBJ1-1; D is unclear. Trimming pared 6 bases from V and 4 bases from J, leaving 12 bases between. The CDR3 sequence is 12 residues long. Germline lookup yields CDR1 SQVTM and CDR2 ANQGSEA. The CDR3 loop reads CSVGGWVTEAFF. The CDR3 nucleotides are TGCAGCGTCGGAGGGTGGGTCACTGAAGCTTTCTTT.

This clonotype was seen a handful of times. The gene calls are TRBV5-6 and TRBJ2-7, with D unclear. V lost 4 bases and J 7 bases, leaving 18 bases between the germline ends. Germline V lookup: CDR1 SGHDT, CDR2 YYEEEE. The CDR3 covers 14 residues. In DNA, the CDR3 is TGTGCCAGCAGCATGGGCGGAACCCCTCCGGAGCAGTACTTC. This translates into CASSMGGTPPEQYF.

This clonotype was observed once. Here the CDR3 reads CASRAWGLRPDTIYF. In nucleotides, the CDR3 is TGTGCCAGCAGAGCGTGGGGCCTAAGGCCGGACACCATATATTTT. The chain combines TRBV28 with TRBJ1-3; D is possibly TRBD1 (5 bases). This CDR3 has 15 amino acids. CDR1 and CDR2 (germline): MDHEN, SYDVKM. Trimming pared 6 bases from V and 8 bases from J, leaving 20 bases between.

This clonotype was counted many times. J is TRBJ2-7 and V is TRBV4-2, with D possibly being TRBD1 (5 bases). In germline, CDR1 is LGHNA, CDR2 YNFKEQ. CDR3 length: 15 amino acids. The V end was cut by 0 bases, the J end by 5 bases, with 14 bases between. The CDR3 DNA is TGTGCCAGCAGCCAAGATCGCGTCCCAGGGAACGAGCAGTACTTC. This translates into CASSQDRVPGNEQYF.